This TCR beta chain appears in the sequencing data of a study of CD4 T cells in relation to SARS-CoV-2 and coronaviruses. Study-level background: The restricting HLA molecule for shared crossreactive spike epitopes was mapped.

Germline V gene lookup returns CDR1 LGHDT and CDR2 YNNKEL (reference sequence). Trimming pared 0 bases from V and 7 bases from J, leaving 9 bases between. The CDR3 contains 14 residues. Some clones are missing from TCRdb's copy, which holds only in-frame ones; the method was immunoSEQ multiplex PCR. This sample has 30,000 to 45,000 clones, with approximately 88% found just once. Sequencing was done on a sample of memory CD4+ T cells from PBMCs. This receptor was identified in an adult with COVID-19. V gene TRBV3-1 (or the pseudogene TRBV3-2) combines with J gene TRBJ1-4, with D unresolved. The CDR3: CASSQERGSEKLFF. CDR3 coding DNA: TGTGCCAGCAGCCAAGAGCGGGGATCTGAAAAACTGTTTTTT.